The 22 T cell receptor beta chains below were found in one sample sequenced in a study of T cells in localized non-small cell lung cancer. Here immunoSEQ multiplex PCR was the method, and the copy in TCRdb shows in-frame clones only, minus some. The table includes 20,000 to 30,000 clones, over 70% detected once. The material was peripheral blood, obtained before any cancer treatment. The receptor set was obtained from a man between 40 and 75 years old with stage III squamous cell lung carcinoma.

This sequence joins TRBV6-5 and TRBJ2-3; D is unclear. The CDR3 is 14 residues long. V dropped 2 bases and J dropped 6 bases, with 12 bases sitting between them. From germline, CDR1 is MNHEY and CDR2 SVGAGI. CDR3 nucleotides: TGTGCCAGCAGTTACGGTCTCGCCCGGGATACGCAGTATTTT. Its protein is CASSYGLARDTQYF.

V is TRBV2 and J is TRBJ1-5, with D perhaps matching TRBD1 (5 bases). The CDR3 consists of 14 residues. V dropped 4 bases and J dropped 1 base, with 8 bases sitting between them. The germline V gene has CDR1 SNHLY and CDR2 FYNNEI. The CDR3 sequence: CASSARGSNQPQHF. In DNA form, the CDR3 reads TGTGCCAGCAGTGCGCGGGGGAGCAATCAGCCCCAGCATTTT.

The chain recombines TRBV7-6 with TRBJ2-1, with 10 bases that match TRBD1. Germline CDR1 is SGHVS and CDR2 is FNYEAQ. The CDR3 covers 14 residues. With V trimmed by 5 bases and J by 8 bases, 6 bases remained unmatched. CDR3 loop: CASSRTGGVDEQFF. Here the CDR3 DNA reads TGTGCCAGCAGCCGGACAGGGGGGGTCGATGAGCAGTTCTTC.

The CDR3 DNA is TGTGCCAGCAGCTTAGTGGAGGGTTTGAGCAATCAGCCCCAGCATTTT. Its protein product is CASSLVEGLSNQPQHF. This chain connects TRBV7-8 to TRBJ1-5, with D uncertain. Germline-derived CDR1 and CDR2 are SGHVS and FQNEAQ. Trimming removed 1 base from V and 1 base from J, with 11 bases in between. This CDR3 is 16 amino acids long. The full variable domain, rest sourced from reference TRBV7-8 and TRBJ1-5, is GAGVSQSPRYKVAKRGQDVALRCDPISGHVSLFWYQQALGQGPEFLTYFQNEAQLDKSGLPSDRFFAERPEGSVSTLKIQRTQQEDSAVYLCASSLVEGLSNQPQHFGDGTRLSIL.

The rearrangement uses TRBV10-1 and TRBJ1-1; D is possibly TRBD1 (6 bases). CDR3 length equals 13 residues. Per germline, CDR1 WNHNN and CDR2 SYGVQD (reference sequence). The V end lost 2 bases, the J end lost 7 bases, and 11 bases lay between the germline ends. DNA of the CDR3: TGCGCCAGCAGTGAGCCGCTGACAGGTGAAGCTTTCTTT. Protein: CASSEPLTGEAFF.

The chain joins TRBV13 to TRBJ2-7; TRBD1 is a possible D gene (6 bases). Germline assignment: CDR1 PRHDT and CDR2 FYEKMQ (reference sequence). The CDR3 length is 13 residues. Trimming pared 2 bases from V and 2 bases from J, leaving 7 bases between. The CDR3 bases are TGTGCCAGCAGCTTAAACAGGGCCTACGAGCAGTACTTC. It encodes CASSLNRAYEQYF.

The sample holds one count of this clone. The J gene is TRBJ1-1, the V gene TRBV6-5; D uncertain. The V and J ends lost 2 bases and 0 bases respectively, with 13 bases between them. The CDR3 has 16 amino acids. Germline V gives CDR1 MNHEY, CDR2 SVGAGI. The CDR3 reads CASSYTRQVMNTEAFF. CDR3 DNA: TGTGCCAGCAGTTACACCCGTCAGGTTATGAACACTGAAGCTTTCTTT.

This sequence joins TRBV6-1 and TRBJ1-1; TRBD1 matches 8 bases. This CDR3 contains 16 residues. V was clipped by 5 bases and J by 1 base; unmatched bases: 9. Germline V CDR1 and CDR2: MNHNS, SASEGT. The CDR3, as DNA: TGTGCCAGCAGTCAAGGAGGGACAGGCGAGAACACTGAAGCTTTCTTT. Translation: CASSQGGTGENTEAFF.

This chain links TRBV7-9 with TRBJ1-4; 9 bases are a match to TRBD1. The CDR3 is 13 residues long. Germline V gene data show CDR1 as SEHNR and CDR2 as FQNEAQ (reference sequence). CDR3 sequence reads: CAAGRTGDEKLFF. CDR3 nucleotides: TGTGCAGCAGGGCGGACAGGGGACGAAAAACTGTTTTTT.

J is TRBJ1-4 and V is TRBV11-1; perhaps TRBD1 as D (6 bases). CDR3 length equals 15 residues. The ends were cut back, 6 bases at V and 7 bases at J, with 18 bases in the middle. Germline-derived CDR1 and CDR2 are SGHAT and FQDESV (reference sequence). As DNA, the CDR3 is TGTGCCAGCAGTTTACAGGGTGGAGGTGGTGAAAAACTGTTTTTT. Its protein product is CASSLQGGGGEKLFF. Full variable domain (outside the CDR3, taken from reference TRBV11-1 and TRBJ1-4): EAEVAQSPRYKITEKSQAVAFWCDPISGHATLYWYRQILGQGPELLVQFQDESVVDDSQLPKDRFSAERLKGVDSTLKIQPAELGDSAMYLCASSLQGGGGEKLFFGSGTQLSVL.

This clone came up a few times. The rearrangement joins TRBV9 to TRBJ2-6; TRBD2 matches at 12 bases. The J segment lost 1 base and the V segment lost 3 bases, leaving 8 bases of the junction unmatched. Germline CDR1 is SGDLS and CDR2 is YYNGEE. The length of the CDR3 is 19 residues. CDR3 region: CASSARWLAGGSGANVLTF. The CDR3 DNA sequence: TGTGCCAGCAGCGCTCGTTGGCTAGCGGGAGGGTCTGGGGCCAACGTCCTGACTTTC.

This clone was seen a handful of times. This chain links TRBV13 with TRBJ2-2, with 9 bases that match TRBD1. The CDR3 length is 16 residues. CDR1 is PRHDT, CDR2 FYEKMQ, per germline (reference sequence). The trim removed 4 bases at V and 5 bases at J, leaving 8 bases unmatched. DNA of the CDR3: TGTGCCAGCAGCTATGCAAGGACAGGGGAGACCGGGGAGCTGTTTTTT. This gives the protein CASSYARTGETGELFF.

The chain links TRBV6-5 to TRBJ2-2; D unclear. Germline V lookup: CDR1 MNHEY, CDR2 SVGAGI. The CDR3 covers 13 residues. Trimming took 2 bases from V and 7 from J, leaving 8 bases between them. CDR3: CASSYPLGGELFF. Written as DNA, the CDR3 is TGTGCCAGCAGTTACCCGTTGGGCGGGGAGCTGTTTTTT.

The rearrangement links TRBV11-2 to TRBJ2-1; no clear D gene. Trimming removed 5 bases at V and 6 bases at J, with 20 bases between. The CDR3 loop spans 16 amino acids. Germline V gene data show CDR1 as SGHAT and CDR2 as FQNNGV. The CDR3: CASSPPVSRIVNEQFF. The DNA of the CDR3 is TGTGCCAGCAGCCCCCCGGTGAGCAGGATTGTCAATGAGCAGTTCTTC.

The V and J genes are TRBV9 and TRBJ2-2, with 9 bases that match TRBD1. V lost 4 bases to trimming and J lost 1 base; unmatched junction nucleotides: 2. The germline gives CDR1 SGDLS, CDR2 YYNGEE. The CDR3 spans 15 residues. The CDR3 DNA reads TGTGCCAGCAGCAGGACAGGGGTGAACACCGGGGAGCTGTTTTTT. Its protein product is CASSRTGVNTGELFF.

The chain uses TRBV5-1 and TRBJ2-5, with D perhaps matching TRBD1 (6 bases). The germline V gene has CDR1 SGHRS and CDR2 YFSETQ. Trimming stripped 5 bases from V and 3 bases from J, with 8 bases between. This CDR3 is 12 amino acids long. This CDR3 is CASSSGEETQYF. As DNA, the CDR3 is TGCGCCAGCAGTTCAGGGGAAGAGACCCAGTACTTC. Filled out from reference TRBV5-1 and TRBJ2-5, the complete variable domain reads KAGVTQTPRYLIKTRGQQVTLSCSPISGHRSVSWYQQTPGQGLQFLFEYFSETQRNKGNFPGRFSGRQFSNSRSEMNVSTLELGDSALYLCASSSGEETQYFGPGTRLLVL.

Here the CDR3 reads CASSLEGARETQYF. As DNA, the CDR3 is TGTGCCAGCTCCCTCGAAGGGGCCCGGGAGACCCAGTACTTC. This rearrangement joins TRBV18 to TRBJ2-5; D possibly corresponds to TRBD1 (5 bases). V lost 6 bases to trimming and J lost 5 bases, with 16 bases between them. From germline, CDR1 is KGHSH and CDR2 LQKENI. This CDR3 has 14 amino acids.

The chain is built from TRBV7-8 and TRBJ2-7; 8 bases are a match to TRBD1. The V gene's germline CDR1 is SGHVS and CDR2 FQNEAQ. The CDR3 totals 16 residues. V lost 7 bases, J lost 0 bases, and 11 bases stayed unmatched. The CDR3 coding sequence is TGTGCCAGCACAAAAACCACAGGGGGGTTCTCCTACGAGCAGTACTTC. Amino acids: CASTKTTGGFSYEQYF.

The chain couples TRBV5-1 to TRBJ2-3; 7 bases map to TRBD1. Germline-derived CDR1 and CDR2 are SGHRS and YFSETQ. J gave up 2 bases and V 4 bases, and 10 bases lay outside the gene matches. This CDR3 region has 16 residues. The CDR3 nucleotides read TGCGCCAGCAGCCAAAACCGGGACAGAGACACAGATACGCAGTATTTT. Translation: CASSQNRDRDTDTQYF.

The CDR3 is CASSWDRGKTDTQYF. DNA of the CDR3: TGTGCCAGCAGTTGGGACAGGGGGAAAACAGATACGCAGTATTTT. The chain couples TRBV7-3 to TRBJ2-3; 11 bases line up with TRBD1. Germline lookup yields CDR1 SGHTA and CDR2 FQGTGA. CDR3 length equals 15 residues. V lost 6 bases, J lost 3 bases, and 5 bases stayed unmatched.

V gene TRBV28 combines with J gene TRBJ2-7; TRBD1 matches at 9 bases. Losses at the gene ends were 5 bases for V and 4 bases for J; bases not matched to a gene: 6. Germline V gives CDR1 MDHEN, CDR2 SYDVKM. This CDR3 is built from 14 residues. Here the CDR3 DNA reads TGTGCCAGCAGTATACAGGGGGCCTCGTACGAGCAGTACTTC. This encodes CASSIQGASYEQYF.

The rearrangement joins TRBV6-1 to TRBJ2-5; 8 bases line up with TRBD2. J lost 5 bases, V lost 2 bases, and 7 bases had no gene match. CDR3 length: 15 amino acids. Germline assignment: CDR1 MNHNS and CDR2 SASEGT. The CDR3 DNA follows: TGTGCCAGCAGTGAAAGCGGGGGATGGGGGGAGACCCAGTACTTC. Translating gives CASSESGGWGETQYF.